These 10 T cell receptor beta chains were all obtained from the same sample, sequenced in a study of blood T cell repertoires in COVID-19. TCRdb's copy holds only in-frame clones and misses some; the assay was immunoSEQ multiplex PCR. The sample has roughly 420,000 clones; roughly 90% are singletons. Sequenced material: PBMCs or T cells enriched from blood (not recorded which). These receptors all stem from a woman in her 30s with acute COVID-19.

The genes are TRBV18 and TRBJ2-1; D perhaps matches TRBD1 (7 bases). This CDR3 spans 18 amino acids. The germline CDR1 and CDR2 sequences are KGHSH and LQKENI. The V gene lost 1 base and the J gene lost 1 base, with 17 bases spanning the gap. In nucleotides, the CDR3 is TGTGCCAGCTCACCACAACGGACAGGACTAAATTCCTACAATGAGCAGTTCTTC. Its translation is CASSPQRTGLNSYNEQFF.

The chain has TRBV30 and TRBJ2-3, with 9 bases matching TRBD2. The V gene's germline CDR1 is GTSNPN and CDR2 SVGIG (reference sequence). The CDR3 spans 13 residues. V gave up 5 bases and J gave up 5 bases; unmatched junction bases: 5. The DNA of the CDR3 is TGTGCCTGGGACGCGGGGGGGATAGATACGCAGTATTTT. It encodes CAWDAGGIDTQYF.

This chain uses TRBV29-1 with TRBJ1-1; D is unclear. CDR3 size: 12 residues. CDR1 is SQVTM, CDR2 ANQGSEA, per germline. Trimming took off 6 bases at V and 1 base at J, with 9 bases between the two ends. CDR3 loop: CSVVEGNTEAFF. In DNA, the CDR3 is TGCAGCGTCGTAGAGGGGAACACTGAAGCTTTCTTT.

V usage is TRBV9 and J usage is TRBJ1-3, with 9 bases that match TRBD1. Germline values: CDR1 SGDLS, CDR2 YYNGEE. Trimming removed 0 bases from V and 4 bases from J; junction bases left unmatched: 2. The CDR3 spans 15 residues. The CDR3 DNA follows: TGTGCCAGCAGCGTAGGGACAGGGGCGGGAAACACCATATATTTT. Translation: CASSVGTGAGNTIYF. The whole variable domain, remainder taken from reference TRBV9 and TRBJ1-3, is DSGVTQTPKHLITATGQRVTLRCSPRSGDLSVYWYQQSLDQGLQFLIQYYNGEERAKGNILERFSAQQFPDLHSELNLSSLELGDSALYFCASSVGTGAGNTIYFGEGSWLTVV.

The CDR3 reads CASSYDSSTYEQYF. The DNA of the CDR3 is TGTGCCAGCAGTTACGACAGCTCCACCTACGAGCAGTACTTC. V gene TRBV6-2 or TRBV6-3 combines with J gene TRBJ2-7, with D possibly matching TRBD1 (5 bases). The CDR3 length is 14 residues. Trimming shortened V by 2 bases and J by 2 bases, and 10 bases separated the two germline ends. Germline V gene sequence: CDR1 MNHEY, CDR2 SVGEGT.

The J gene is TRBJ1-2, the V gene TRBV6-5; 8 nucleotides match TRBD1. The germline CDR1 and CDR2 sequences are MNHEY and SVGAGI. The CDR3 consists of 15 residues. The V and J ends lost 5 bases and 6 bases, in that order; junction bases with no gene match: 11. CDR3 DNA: TGTGCCAGCAGTCGTAGAGACAGGGGAAGCGATGGCTACACCTTC. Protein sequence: CASSRRDRGSDGYTF.

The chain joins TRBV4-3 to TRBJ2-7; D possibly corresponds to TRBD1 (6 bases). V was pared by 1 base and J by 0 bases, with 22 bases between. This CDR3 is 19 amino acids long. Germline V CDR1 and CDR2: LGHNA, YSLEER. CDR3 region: CASSQGIRTELYPSYEQYF. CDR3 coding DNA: TGCGCCAGCAGCCAAGGGATCAGGACAGAACTATATCCCTCCTACGAGCAGTACTTC.

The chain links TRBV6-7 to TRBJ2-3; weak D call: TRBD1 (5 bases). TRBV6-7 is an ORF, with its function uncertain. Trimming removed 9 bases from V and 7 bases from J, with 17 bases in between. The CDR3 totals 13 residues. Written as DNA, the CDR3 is TGTGCCAGTTTCAACCCCAGGGCCCATACGCAGTATTTT. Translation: CASFNPRAHTQYF.

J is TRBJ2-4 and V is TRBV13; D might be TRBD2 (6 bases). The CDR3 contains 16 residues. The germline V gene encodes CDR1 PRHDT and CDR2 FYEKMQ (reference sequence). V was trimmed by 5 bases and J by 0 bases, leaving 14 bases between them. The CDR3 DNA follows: TGTGCCAGCAGCCAGCGGCAGGGACTAGCCAAAAACATTCAGTACTTC. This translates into CASSQRQGLAKNIQYF.

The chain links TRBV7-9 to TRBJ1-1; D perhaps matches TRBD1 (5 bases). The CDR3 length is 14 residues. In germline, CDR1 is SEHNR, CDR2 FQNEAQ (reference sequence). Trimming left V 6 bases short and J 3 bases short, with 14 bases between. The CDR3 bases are TGTGCCAGCAGTAACACCCTCAGGGACACTGAAGCTTTCTTT. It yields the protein CASSNTLRDTEAFF.